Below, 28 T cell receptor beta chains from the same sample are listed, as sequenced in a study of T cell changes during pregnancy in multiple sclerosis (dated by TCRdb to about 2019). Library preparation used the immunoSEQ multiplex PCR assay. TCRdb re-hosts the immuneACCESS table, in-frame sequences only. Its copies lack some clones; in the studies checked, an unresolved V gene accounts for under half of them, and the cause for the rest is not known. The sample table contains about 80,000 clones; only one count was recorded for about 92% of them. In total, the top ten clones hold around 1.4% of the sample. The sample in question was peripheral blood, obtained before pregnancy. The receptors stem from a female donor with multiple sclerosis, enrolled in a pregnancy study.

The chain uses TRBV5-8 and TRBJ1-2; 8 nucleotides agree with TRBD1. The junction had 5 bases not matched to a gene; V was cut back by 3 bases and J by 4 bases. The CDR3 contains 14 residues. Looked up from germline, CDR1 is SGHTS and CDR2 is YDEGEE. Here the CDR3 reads CASSSWTGSYGYTF. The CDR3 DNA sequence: TGTGCCAGCAGCTCTTGGACAGGGAGCTATGGCTACACCTTC. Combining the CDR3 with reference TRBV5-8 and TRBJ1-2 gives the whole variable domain EAGVTQSPTHLIKTRGQQATLRCSPISGHTSVYWYQQALGLGLQFLLWYDEGEERNRGNFPPRFSGRQFPNYSSELNVNALELEDSALYLCASSSWTGSYGYTFGSGTRLTVV.

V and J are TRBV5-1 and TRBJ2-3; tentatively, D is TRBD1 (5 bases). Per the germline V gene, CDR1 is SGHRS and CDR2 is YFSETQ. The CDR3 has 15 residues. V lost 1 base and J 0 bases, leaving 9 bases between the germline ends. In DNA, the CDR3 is TGCGCCAGCAGCTTGCAGGGATTTAGCACAGATACGCAGTATTTT. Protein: CASSLQGFSTDTQYF.

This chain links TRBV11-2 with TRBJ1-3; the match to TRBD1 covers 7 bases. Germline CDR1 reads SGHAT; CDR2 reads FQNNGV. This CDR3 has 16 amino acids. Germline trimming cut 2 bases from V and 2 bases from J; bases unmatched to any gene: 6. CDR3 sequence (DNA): TGTGCCAGCAGCTTACGCGATCAGGGGGCTGGAAACACCATATATTTT. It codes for CASSLRDQGAGNTIYF.

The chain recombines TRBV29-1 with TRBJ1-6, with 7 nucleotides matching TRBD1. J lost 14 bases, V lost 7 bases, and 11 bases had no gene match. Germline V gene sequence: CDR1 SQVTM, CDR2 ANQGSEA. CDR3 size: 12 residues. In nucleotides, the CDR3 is TGCAGCGCTATATTAGAGCAGGGGGCCCTCCACTTT. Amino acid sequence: CSAILEQGALHF.

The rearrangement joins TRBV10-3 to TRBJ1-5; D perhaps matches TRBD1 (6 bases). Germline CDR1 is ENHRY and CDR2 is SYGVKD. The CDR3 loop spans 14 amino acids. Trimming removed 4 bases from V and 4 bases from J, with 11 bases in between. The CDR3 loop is CAISGEGQNQPQHF. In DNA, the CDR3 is TGTGCCATCAGTGGCGAAGGACAGAATCAGCCCCAGCATTTT.

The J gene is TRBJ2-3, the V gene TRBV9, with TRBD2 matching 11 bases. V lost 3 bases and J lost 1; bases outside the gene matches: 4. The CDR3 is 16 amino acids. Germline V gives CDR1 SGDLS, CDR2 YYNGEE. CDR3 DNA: TGTGCCAGCAGCGCACATAGCGGGGGGGGCACAGATACGCAGTATTTT. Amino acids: CASSAHSGGGTDTQYF.

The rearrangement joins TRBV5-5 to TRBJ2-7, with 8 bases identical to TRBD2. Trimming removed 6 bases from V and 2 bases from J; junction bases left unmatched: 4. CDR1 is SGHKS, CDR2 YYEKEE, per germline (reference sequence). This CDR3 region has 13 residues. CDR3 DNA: TGTGCCAGCACGTCCGGGGGGGCCTACGAGCAGTACTTC. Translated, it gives CASTSGGAYEQYF.

CDR3 loop: CASSQNVGHEQFF. CDR3 DNA: TGTGCCAGCAGCCAAAATGTGGGGCATGAGCAGTTCTTC. This chain uses TRBV14 with TRBJ2-1; D is perhaps TRBD1 (5 bases). This CDR3 is 13 amino acids long. V shed 2 bases and J shed 8 bases, with 10 bases lying between them. Germline V gene sequence: CDR1 SGHDN, CDR2 FVKESK.

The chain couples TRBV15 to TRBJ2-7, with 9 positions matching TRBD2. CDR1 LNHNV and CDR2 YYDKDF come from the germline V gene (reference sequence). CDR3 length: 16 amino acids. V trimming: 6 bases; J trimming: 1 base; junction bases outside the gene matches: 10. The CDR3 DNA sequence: TGTGCCACCAGTGGAGAGCGGGGGGAACTTTCCTACGAGCAGTACTTC. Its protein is CATSGERGELSYEQYF. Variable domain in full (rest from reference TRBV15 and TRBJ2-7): DAMVIQNPRYQVTQFGKPVTLSCSQTLNHNVMYWYQQKSSQAPKLLFHYYDKDFNNEADTPDNFQSRRPNTSFCFLDIRSPGLGDTAMYLCATSGERGELSYEQYFGPGTRLTVT.

The CDR3 DNA reads as TGTGCCAGCAGCGGCGGAGGAACCGAGCAGTACTTC. Amino acid sequence: CASSGGGTEQYF. V gene TRBV9 combines with J gene TRBJ2-7; maybe TRBD2 (5 bases). Between the trimmed V and J ends, which lost 3 bases and 6 bases, there was a span of 10 bases. Germline CDR1 and CDR2: SGDLS and YYNGEE. There are 12 residues in the CDR3.

The CDR3 spells CASSIVGGGELFF. DNA for the CDR3: TGTGCCAGCAGCATCGTGGGGGGCGGGGAGCTGTTTTTT. The chain is built from TRBV6-5 and TRBJ2-2; maybe TRBD2 (6 bases). There are 13 residues in the CDR3. The germline V and J ends were trimmed by 6 bases and 7 bases, with 12 bases remaining between them. Looked up from germline, CDR1 is MNHEY and CDR2 is SVGAGI.

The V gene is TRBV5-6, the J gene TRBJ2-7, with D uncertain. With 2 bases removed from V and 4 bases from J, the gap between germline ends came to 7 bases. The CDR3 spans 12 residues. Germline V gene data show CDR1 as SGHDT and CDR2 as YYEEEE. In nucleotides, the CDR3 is TGTGCCAGCAGCTTTTTAGCTTACGAGCAGTACTTC. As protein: CASSFLAYEQYF.

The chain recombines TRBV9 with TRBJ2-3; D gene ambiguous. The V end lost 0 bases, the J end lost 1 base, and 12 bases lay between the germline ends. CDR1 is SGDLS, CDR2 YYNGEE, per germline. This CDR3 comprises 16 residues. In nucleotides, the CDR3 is TGTGCCAGCAGCGTAGCTCCCCACCCAGGCACAGATACGCAGTATTTT. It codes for CASSVAPHPGTDTQYF.

CDR3 amino acids: CASSRQGGVTGELFF. In nucleotides, the CDR3 is TGTGCCAGCTCTAGACAGGGGGGAGTCACCGGGGAGCTGTTTTTT. The chain couples TRBV6-1 to TRBJ2-2, with 9 positions matching TRBD1. Germline loops: CDR1 MNHNS, CDR2 SASEGT. The CDR3 covers 15 residues. With V trimmed by 8 bases and J by 4 bases, 8 bases remained unmatched.

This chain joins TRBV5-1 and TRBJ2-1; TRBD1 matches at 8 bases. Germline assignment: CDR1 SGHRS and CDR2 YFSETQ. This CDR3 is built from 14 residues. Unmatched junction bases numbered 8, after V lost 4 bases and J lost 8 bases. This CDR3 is CASSGQGALDEQFF. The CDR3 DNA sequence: TGCGCCAGCAGCGGGCAGGGGGCTCTCGATGAGCAGTTCTTC.

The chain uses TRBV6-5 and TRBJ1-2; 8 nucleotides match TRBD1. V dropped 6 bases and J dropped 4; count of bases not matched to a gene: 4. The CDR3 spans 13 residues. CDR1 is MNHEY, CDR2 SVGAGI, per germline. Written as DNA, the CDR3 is TGTGCCAGCAGAGCAGGGGGCAGCTATGGCTACACCTTC. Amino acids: CASRAGGSYGYTF.

CDR3 DNA sequence: TGTGCCAGCAGTCTACAGGGTTTGTGGCCTTTAGATGAGCAGTTCTTC. Protein: CASSLQGLWPLDEQFF. The chain carries TRBV27 and TRBJ2-1; perhaps TRBD1 as D (6 bases). Trimming took 5 bases from V and 8 from J, leaving 22 bases between them. The germline V gene encodes CDR1 MNHEY and CDR2 SMNVEV (reference sequence). This CDR3 is 16 amino acids long.

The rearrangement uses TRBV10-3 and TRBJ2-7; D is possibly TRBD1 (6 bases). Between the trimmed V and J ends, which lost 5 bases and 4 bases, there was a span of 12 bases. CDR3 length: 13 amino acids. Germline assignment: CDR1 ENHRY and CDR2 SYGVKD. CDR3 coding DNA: TGTGCCATCAGTTACACACAGGGTTACGAGCAGTACTTC. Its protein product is CAISYTQGYEQYF.

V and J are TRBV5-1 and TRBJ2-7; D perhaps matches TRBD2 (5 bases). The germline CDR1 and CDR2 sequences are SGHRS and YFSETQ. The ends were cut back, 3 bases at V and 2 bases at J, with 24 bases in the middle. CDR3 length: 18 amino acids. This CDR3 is CASSSEDIRPRGTYEQYF. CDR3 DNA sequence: TGCGCCAGCAGCTCGGAAGACATCAGACCCCGGGGTACCTACGAGCAGTACTTC. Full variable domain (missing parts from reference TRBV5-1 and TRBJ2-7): KAGVTQTPRYLIKTRGQQVTLSCSPISGHRSVSWYQQTPGQGLQFLFEYFSETQRNKGNFPGRFSGRQFSNSRSEMNVSTLELGDSALYLCASSSEDIRPRGTYEQYFGPGTRLTVT.

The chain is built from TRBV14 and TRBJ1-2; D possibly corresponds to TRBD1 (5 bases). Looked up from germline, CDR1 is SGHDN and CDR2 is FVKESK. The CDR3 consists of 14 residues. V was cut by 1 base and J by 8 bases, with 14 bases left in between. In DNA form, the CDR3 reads TGTGCCAGCAGCCAAGCGGGGGGGTTAAGGGGCTACACCTTC. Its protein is CASSQAGGLRGYTF.

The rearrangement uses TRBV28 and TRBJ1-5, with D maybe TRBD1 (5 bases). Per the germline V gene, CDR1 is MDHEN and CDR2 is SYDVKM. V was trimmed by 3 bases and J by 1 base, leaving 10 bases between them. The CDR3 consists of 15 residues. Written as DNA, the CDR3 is TGTGCCAGCAGTTTCGGGGGGGTGAGCAATCAGCCCCAGCATTTT. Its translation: CASSFGGVSNQPQHF.

In nucleotides, the CDR3 is TGTGCCTGGACGATGGGCTTTAATTCACCCCTCCACTTT. It specifies CAWTMGFNSPLHF. The chain couples TRBV30 to TRBJ1-6; the D is unclear. Looked up from germline, CDR1 is GTSNPN and CDR2 is SVGIG (reference sequence). V lost 4 bases and J lost 6, with 10 bases in between. CDR3 size: 13 residues. The full variable domain, with the rest looked up from reference TRBV30 and TRBJ1-6, is SQTIHQWPATLVQPVGSPLSLECTVEGTSNPNLYWYRQAAGRGLQLLFYSVGIGQISSEVPQNLSASRPQDRQFILSSKKLLLSDSGFYLCAWTMGFNSPLHFGNGTRLTVT.

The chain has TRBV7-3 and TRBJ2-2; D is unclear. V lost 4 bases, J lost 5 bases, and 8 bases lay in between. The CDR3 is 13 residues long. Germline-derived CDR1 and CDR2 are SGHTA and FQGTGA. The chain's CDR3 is CASSSGTTGELFF. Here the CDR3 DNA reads TGTGCCAGCAGCTCAGGAACTACCGGGGAGCTGTTTTTT.

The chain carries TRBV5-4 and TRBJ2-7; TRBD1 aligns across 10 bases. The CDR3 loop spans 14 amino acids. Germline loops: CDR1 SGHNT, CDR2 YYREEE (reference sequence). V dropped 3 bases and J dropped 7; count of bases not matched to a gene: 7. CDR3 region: CASSSGTGVREQYF. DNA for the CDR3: TGTGCCAGCAGCTCCGGGACAGGGGTCAGGGAGCAGTACTTC.

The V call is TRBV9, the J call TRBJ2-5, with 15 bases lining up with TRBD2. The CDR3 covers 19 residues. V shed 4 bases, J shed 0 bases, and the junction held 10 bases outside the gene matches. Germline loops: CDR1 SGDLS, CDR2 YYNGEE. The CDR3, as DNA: TGTGCCAGCAGCTTCGCCGGGACTAGCGGGGGGCCGTACCAAGAGACCCAGTACTTC. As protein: CASSFAGTSGGPYQETQYF.

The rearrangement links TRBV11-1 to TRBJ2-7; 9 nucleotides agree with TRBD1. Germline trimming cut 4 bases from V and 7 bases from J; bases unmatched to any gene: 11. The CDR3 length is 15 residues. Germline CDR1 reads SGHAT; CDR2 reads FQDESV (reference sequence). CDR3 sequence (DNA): TGTGCCAGCAGCTCCCAGGGACAGGGTTTTGGGGAGCAGTACTTC. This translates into CASSSQGQGFGEQYF.

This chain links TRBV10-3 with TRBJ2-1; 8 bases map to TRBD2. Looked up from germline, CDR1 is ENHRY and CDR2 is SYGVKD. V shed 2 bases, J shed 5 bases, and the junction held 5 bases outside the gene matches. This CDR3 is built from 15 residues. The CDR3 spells CAISEGSGGNNEQFF. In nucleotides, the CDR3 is TGTGCCATCAGTGAGGGCAGCGGGGGAAACAATGAGCAGTTCTTC.

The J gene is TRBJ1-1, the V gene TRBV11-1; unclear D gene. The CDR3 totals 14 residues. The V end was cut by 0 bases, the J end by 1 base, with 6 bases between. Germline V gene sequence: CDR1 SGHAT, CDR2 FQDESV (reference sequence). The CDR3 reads CASSLARENTEAFF. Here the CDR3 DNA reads TGTGCCAGCAGCTTAGCGCGGGAGAACACTGAAGCTTTCTTT. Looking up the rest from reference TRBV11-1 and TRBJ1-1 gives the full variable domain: EAEVAQSPRYKITEKSQAVAFWCDPISGHATLYWYRQILGQGPELLVQFQDESVVDDSQLPKDRFSAERLKGVDSTLKIQPAELGDSAMYLCASSLARENTEAFFGQGTRLTVV.